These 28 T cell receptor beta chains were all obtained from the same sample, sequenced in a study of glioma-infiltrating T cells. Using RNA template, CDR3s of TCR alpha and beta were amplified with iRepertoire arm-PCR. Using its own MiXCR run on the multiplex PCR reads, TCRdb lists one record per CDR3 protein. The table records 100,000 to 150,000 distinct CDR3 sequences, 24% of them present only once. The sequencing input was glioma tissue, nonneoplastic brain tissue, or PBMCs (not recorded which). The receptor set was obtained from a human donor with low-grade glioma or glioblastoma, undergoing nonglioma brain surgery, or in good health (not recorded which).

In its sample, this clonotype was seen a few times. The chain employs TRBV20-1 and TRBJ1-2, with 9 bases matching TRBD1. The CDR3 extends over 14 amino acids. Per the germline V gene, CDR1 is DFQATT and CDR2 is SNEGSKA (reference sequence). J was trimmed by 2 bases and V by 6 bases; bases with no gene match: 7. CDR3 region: CSAPPGTGNYGYTF. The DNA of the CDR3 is TGCAGTGCCCCGCCCGGGACAGGGAACTATGGCTACACCTTC.

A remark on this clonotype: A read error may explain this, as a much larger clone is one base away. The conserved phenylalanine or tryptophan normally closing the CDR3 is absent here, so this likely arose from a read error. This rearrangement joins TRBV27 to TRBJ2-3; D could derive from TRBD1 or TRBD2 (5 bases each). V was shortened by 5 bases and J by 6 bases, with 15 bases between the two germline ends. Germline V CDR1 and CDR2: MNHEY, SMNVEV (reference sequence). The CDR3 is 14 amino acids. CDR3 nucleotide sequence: TGTGCCAGCAGTCCATGGGACCCGAGGGATACGCAGTATTTA. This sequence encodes CASSPWDPRDTQYL.

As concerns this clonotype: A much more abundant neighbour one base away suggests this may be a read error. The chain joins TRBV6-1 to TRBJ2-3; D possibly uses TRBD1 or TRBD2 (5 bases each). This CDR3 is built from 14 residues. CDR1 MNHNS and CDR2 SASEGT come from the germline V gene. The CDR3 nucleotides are TGTGCCAGCAGCTGGGGCCGGAGGTCAGATACGCATTATTTT. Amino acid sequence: CASSWGRRSDTHYF.

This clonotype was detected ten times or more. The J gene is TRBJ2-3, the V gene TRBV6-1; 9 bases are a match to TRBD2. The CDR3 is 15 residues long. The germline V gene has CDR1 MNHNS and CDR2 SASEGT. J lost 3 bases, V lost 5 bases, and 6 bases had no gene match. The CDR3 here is CASSPPGLATDTQYF. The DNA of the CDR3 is TGTGCCAGCAGTCCCCCGGGACTAGCAACAGATACGCAGTATTTT.

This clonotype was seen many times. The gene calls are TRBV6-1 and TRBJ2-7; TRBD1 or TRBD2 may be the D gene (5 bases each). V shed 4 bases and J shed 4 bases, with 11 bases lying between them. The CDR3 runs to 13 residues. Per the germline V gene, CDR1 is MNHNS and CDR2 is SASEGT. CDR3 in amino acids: CASSAGLSYEQYV. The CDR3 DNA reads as TGTGCCAGCAGTGCGGGGCTTAGTTACGAGCAGTACGTC.

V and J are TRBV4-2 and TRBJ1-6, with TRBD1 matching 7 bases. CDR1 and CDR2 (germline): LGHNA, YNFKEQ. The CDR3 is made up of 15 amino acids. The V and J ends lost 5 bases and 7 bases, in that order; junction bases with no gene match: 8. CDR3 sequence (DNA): TGTGCCAGCAGCAAACCGGGACAGAGGAATTCACCCCTCCACTTT. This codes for CASSKPGQRNSPLHF.

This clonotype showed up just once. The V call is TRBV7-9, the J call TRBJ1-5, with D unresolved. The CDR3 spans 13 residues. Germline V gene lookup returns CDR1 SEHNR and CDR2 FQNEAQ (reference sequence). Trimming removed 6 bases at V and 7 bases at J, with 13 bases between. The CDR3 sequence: CASRSDGDQPQHF. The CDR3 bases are TGTGCCAGCAGGTCGGATGGCGACCAGCCCCAGCATTTT.

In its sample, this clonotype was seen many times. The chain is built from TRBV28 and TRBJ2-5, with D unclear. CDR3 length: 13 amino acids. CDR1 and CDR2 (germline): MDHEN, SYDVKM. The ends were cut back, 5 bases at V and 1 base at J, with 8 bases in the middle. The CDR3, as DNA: TGTGCCAGCAGTCTCCCCTTCCAAGAGACCCAGTACTTC. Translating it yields CASSLPFQETQYF. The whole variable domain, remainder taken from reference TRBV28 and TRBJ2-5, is DVKVTQSSRYLVKRTGEKVFLECVQDMDHENMFWYRQDPGLGLRLIYFSYDVKMKEKGDIPEGYSVSREKKERFSLILESASTNQTSMYLCASSLPFQETQYFGPGTRLLVL.

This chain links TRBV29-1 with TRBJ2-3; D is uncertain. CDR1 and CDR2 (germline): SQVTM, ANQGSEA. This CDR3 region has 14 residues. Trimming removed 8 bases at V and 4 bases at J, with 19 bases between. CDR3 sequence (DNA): TGCAGCCTCGACCGGGCCTCTCCCCCAGATACGCAGTATTTT. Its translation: CSLDRASPPDTQYF.

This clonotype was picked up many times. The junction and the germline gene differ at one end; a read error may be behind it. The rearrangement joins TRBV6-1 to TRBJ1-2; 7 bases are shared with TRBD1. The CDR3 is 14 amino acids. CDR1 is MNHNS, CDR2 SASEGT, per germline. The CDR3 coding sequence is TGTGCCAGCAGTGAAGCAGGGGGCGGTGGACCATCGTCCTTC. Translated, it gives CASSEAGGGGPSSF.

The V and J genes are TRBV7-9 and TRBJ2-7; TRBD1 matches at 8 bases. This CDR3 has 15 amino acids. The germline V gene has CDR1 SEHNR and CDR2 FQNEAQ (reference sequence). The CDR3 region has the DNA TGCGCCAGCAGCTCCAAGACAGGGGCATACTACGAGCAGTACGTC. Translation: CASSSKTGAYYEQYV.

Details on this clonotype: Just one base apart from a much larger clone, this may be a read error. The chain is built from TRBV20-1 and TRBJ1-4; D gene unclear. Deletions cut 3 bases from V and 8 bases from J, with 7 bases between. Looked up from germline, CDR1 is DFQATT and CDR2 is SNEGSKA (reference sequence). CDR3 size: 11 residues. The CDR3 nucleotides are TGCAGTGCTAGTGCCCAAGAAAAACTGTTTTTT. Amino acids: CSASAQEKLFF.

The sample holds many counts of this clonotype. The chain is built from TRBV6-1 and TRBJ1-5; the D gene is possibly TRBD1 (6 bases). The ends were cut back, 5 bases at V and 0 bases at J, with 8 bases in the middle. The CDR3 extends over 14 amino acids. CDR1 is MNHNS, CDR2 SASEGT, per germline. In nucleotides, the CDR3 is TGTGCCAGCAGTCGGACAGCTAGCAATCAGCCCCAGCATTTT. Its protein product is CASSRTASNQPQHF.

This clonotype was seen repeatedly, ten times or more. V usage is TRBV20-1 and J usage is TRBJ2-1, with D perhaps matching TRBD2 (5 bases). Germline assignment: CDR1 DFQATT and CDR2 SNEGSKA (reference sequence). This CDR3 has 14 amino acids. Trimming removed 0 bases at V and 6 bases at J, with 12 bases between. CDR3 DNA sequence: TGCAGTGCTAGAGATAGTCGTGGAGGCAATGAGCAGTTCTTC. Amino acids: CSARDSRGGNEQFF.

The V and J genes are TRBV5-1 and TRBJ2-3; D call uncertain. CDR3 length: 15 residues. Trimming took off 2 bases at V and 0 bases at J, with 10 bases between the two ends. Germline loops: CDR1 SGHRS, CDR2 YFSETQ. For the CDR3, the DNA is TGCGCCAGCAGCTTACGACCGAGTAGCACAGATACGCAGTATTTT. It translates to CASSLRPSSTDTQYF.

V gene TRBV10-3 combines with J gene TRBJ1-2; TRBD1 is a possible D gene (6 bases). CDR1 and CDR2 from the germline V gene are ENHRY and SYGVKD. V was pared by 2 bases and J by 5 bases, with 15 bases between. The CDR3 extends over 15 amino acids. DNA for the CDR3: TGTGCCATCAGTGAGGGGTTCACAGGGAGTTATGGCTACACCTTC. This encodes CAISEGFTGSYGYTF.

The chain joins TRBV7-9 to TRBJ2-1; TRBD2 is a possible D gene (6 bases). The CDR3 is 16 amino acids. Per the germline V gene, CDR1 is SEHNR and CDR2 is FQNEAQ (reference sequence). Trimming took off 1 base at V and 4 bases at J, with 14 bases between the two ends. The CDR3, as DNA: TGTGCCAGCAGCTTAGTTGCTGTCGGGGGTTACAATGAGCAGTTCTTC. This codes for CASSLVAVGGYNEQFF.

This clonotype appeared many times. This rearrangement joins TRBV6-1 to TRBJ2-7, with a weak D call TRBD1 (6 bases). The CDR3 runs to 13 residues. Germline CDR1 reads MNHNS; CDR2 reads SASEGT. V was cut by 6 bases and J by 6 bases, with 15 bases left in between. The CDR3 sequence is CASRQGGGSEQYV. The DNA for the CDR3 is TGTGCCAGCAGACAAGGTGGGGGCTCCGAGCAGTACGTC.

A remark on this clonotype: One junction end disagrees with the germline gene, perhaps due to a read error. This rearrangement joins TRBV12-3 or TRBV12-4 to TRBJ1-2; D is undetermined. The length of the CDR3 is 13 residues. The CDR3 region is CASSLTGSYCYTF. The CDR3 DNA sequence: TGCGCCAGCAGTTTGACCGGGAGCTATTGCTACACCTTC.

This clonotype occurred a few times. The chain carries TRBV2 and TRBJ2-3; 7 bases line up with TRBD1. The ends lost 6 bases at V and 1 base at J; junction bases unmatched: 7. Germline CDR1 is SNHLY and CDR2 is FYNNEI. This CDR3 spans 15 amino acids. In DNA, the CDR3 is TGTGCCAGCAGACAGGGGAACCTGGGCACAGATACGCAGTATTTT. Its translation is CASRQGNLGTDTQYF.

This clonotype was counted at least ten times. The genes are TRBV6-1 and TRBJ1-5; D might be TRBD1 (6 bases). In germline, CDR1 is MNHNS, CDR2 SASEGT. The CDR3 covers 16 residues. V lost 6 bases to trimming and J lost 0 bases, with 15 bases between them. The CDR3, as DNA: TGTGCCAGCAGGCCTAGGACAGAGTATAGCAATCAGCCCCAGCATTTT. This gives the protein CASRPRTEYSNQPQHF.

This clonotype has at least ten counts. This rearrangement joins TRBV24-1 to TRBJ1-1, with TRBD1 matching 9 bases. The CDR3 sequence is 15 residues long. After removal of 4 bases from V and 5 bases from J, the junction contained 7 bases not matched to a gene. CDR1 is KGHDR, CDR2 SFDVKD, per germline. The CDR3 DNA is TGTGCCACCAGTGACACAACAGGGGGCAGGACTGAAGCTTTCTTT. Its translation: CATSDTTGGRTEAFF.

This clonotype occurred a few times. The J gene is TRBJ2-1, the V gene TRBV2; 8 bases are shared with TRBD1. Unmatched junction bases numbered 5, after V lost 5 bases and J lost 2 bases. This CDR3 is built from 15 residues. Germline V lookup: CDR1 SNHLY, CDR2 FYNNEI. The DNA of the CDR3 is TGTGCCAGCAGTCACGACAGGGGCGCCTACAATGAGCAGTTCTTC. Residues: CASSHDRGAYNEQFF.

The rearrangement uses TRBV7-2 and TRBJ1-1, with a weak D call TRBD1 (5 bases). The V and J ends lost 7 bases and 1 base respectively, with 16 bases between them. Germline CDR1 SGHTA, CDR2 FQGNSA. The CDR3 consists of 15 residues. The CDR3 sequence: CASTPWGGKNTEAFF. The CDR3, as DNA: TGTGCCAGCACCCCTTGGGGGGGAAAGAACACTGAAGCTTTCTTT.

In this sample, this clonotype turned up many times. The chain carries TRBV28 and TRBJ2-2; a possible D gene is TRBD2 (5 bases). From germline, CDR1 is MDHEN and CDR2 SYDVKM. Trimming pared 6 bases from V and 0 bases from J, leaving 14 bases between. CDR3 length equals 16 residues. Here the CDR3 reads CASRERVVANTGELFF. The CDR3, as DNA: TGTGCCAGCAGGGAGAGGGTGGTTGCGAACACCGGGGAGCTGTTTTTT.

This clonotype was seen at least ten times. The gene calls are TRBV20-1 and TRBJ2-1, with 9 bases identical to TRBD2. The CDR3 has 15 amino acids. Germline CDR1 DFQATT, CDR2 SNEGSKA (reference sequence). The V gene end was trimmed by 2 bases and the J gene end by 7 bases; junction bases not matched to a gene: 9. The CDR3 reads CSARPIAGARNEQFF. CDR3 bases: TGCAGTGCTAGACCAATAGCGGGGGCCAGGAATGAGCAGTTCTTC.

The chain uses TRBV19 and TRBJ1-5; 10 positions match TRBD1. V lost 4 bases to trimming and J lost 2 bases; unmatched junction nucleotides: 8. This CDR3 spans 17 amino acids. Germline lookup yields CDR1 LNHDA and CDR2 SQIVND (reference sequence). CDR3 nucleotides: TGTGCCAGTAGTAGCTCTCCCGGGACAGGGGGCAATCAGCCCCAGCATTTT. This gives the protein CASSSSPGTGGNQPQHF.

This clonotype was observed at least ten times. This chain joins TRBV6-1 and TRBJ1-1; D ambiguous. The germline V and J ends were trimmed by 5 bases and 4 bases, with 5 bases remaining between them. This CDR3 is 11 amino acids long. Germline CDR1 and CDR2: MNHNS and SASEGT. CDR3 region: CASSTSTEAFF. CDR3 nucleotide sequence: TGTGCCAGCAGTACGAGCACTGAAGCTTTCTTT.